This T cell receptor beta chain was sequenced in a study of lymphopenia after photon versus proton radiotherapy. A remark on this clone: Its antigen is still unknown.

Overall study results and limits: Proton therapy kept repertoires fairly stable, unlike photons, which gained effector/memory cells.

V lost 1 base to trimming and J lost 4 bases; unmatched junction nucleotides: 5. The CDR3 totals 15 residues. Per the germline V gene, CDR1 is GTSNPN and CDR2 is SVGIG (reference sequence). Measured with immunoSEQ multiplex PCR; TCRdb has only the in-frame clones, and not every one. The sample has approximately 8,100 clones; about 86% are singletons. The clonotype comes from a man aged 80 or over with cholangiocarcinoma. Sequences were derived from peripheral blood, sampled from a patient treated with photon-based radiotherapy. The chain recombines TRBV30 with TRBJ1-5, with 9 bases matching TRBD1. CDR3 nucleotides: TGTGCCTGGAGTGGGGACAGGGCGAAAAATCAGCCCCAGCATTTT. Amino acid sequence: CAWSGDRAKNQPQHF.